This entry describes one T cell receptor beta chain. The antigen is undetermined. These data come from a study of metastatic and nonmetastatic thyroid tumors. Background on the study: Where malignant and benign thyroid patients were concerned, repertoires were compared across blood and tumor or nodule tissue. Findings and caveats of the study: Across blood and tumor, TCR beta diversity in malignant thyroid tumors was reportedly significantly higher than in benign nodules.

Until they underwent thyroid surgery, no patient had received any treatment. Authors' processing steps: It was from CDR3 differences across clinicopathological groups that a distant-metastasis classifier for papillary thyroid cancer was built. Through MiXCR, TCRdb re-clonotyped the PCR reads. The V and J calls follow TCRdb's processing rather than the paper's. The sample has about 43,000 clones, 3% to 3.5% seen once. This CDR3 has 13 residues. Trimming removed 3 bases from V and 4 bases from J, with 10 bases in between. The specimen was blood. This clonotype was sampled from a female donor with papillary thyroid cancer or a benign thyroid nodule (not recorded which). Some clones in this sample may be carry-over from other donors' samples. The chain combines TRBV12-3 or TRBV12-4 with TRBJ2-7; perhaps TRBD2 as D (6 bases). This CDR3 is CASSFGGLYEQYF. As DNA, the CDR3 is TGTGCCAGCAGTTTTGGGGGACTGTACGAGCAGTACTTC.